A single sample is the source of the 28 T cell receptor beta chains below, sequenced in a study of T cell responses to AZD1222 COVID-19 vaccine (dated by TCRdb to 2020 to 2023). The sample's time point, from its label and the paper: baseline before first vaccination. To prepare the library, the immunoSEQ multiplex PCR assay was applied. TCRdb retrieved this table from immuneACCESS and kept in-frame rearrangements only. Not all clones are present; in checked studies, unresolved V genes account for under half, and no reason is known for the remainder. The sample data list about 120,000 clones, and 80% to 90% of these were observed just once. The leading ten clones occupy approximately 3.1% of the sample. Sequenced material: peripheral blood, taken on day 0 of AZD1222 vaccination. Receptors were obtained from an adult in good health.

This chain joins TRBV28 and TRBJ2-7; D not resolved. Between the trimmed V and J ends, which lost 6 bases and 4 bases, there was a span of 10 bases. Germline lookup yields CDR1 MDHEN and CDR2 SYDVKM. The CDR3 is 12 residues long. CDR3 residues: CASSQKRYEQYF. The DNA for the CDR3 is TGTGCCAGCAGCCAAAAAAGGTACGAGCAGTACTTC.

The chain recombines TRBV6-2 or TRBV6-3 with TRBJ1-1, with 8 bases identical to TRBD1. This CDR3 contains 17 residues. V gave up 0 bases and J gave up 3 bases; unmatched junction bases: 9. Per the germline V gene, CDR1 is MNHEY and CDR2 is SVGEGT. Here the CDR3 DNA reads TGTGCCAGCAGTTACTCGGCAGGGGGCAGAGGGGACACTGAAGCTTTCTTT. Amino acid sequence: CASSYSAGGRGDTEAFF.

The rearrangement joins TRBV4-1 to TRBJ1-2; 8 nucleotides agree with TRBD1. The length of the CDR3 is 13 residues. Looked up from germline, CDR1 is MGHRA and CDR2 is YSYEKL. The junction had 10 bases not matched to a gene; V was cut back by 8 bases and J by 8 bases. The DNA for the CDR3 is TGCGCCAGCGACGATGGAGGGACAGGAGGCTACACCTTC. Protein sequence: CASDDGGTGGYTF.

The gene calls are TRBV6-5 and TRBJ1-3; D remains ambiguous. V lost 5 bases and J lost 4, with 9 bases in between. In germline, CDR1 is MNHEY, CDR2 SVGAGI. The CDR3 totals 13 residues. CDR3 DNA sequence: TGTGCCAGCAGTCCCTCTGTGGGAAACACCATATATTTT. Protein sequence: CASSPSVGNTIYF.

A remark on this clone: In the same sample, other DNA sequences code for this CDR3. The chain is built from TRBV27 and TRBJ2-7; no definite D call. Germline values: CDR1 MNHEY, CDR2 SMNVEV (reference sequence). The CDR3 is 13 residues long. V lost 5 bases and J 2 bases, leaving 10 bases between the germline ends. CDR3 residues: CASSLSLAYEQYF. In nucleotides, the CDR3 is TGTGCCAGCAGTCTCAGTCTTGCCTACGAGCAGTACTTC.

The chain is built from TRBV7-2 and TRBJ2-3; TRBD2 aligns across 9 bases. This CDR3 region has 15 residues. The J segment lost 4 bases and the V segment lost 6 bases, leaving 8 bases of the junction unmatched. The germline V gene encodes CDR1 SGHTA and CDR2 FQGNSA. The CDR3 loop is CASSRLAATADTQYF. CDR3 nucleotides: TGTGCCAGCAGTCGACTAGCGGCAACAGCAGATACGCAGTATTTT.

This rearrangement joins TRBV4-3 to TRBJ1-3; D is possibly TRBD1 (5 bases). V lost 6 bases to trimming and J lost 7 bases, with 13 bases between them. Germline CDR1 reads LGHNA; CDR2 reads YSLEER. This CDR3 spans 13 amino acids. CDR3 protein: CASSTMEGNTIYF. In DNA form, the CDR3 reads TGCGCCAGCAGTACTATGGAGGGGAACACCATATATTTT.

The chain employs TRBV28 and TRBJ1-6; D gene uncertain. Trimming removed 3 bases from V and 14 bases from J, with 11 bases in between. The CDR3 sequence is 12 residues long. Germline CDR1 and CDR2: MDHEN and SYDVKM. CDR3 nucleotide sequence: TGTGCCAGCAGTTTCCCTACCGGGACCCTCCACTTT. Translating it yields CASSFPTGTLHF.

The rearrangement links TRBV9 to TRBJ2-2, with TRBD1 identical over 10 bases. Germline-derived CDR1 and CDR2 are SGDLS and YYNGEE. This CDR3 is 16 amino acids long. The ends lost 3 bases at V and 8 bases at J; junction bases unmatched: 10. The CDR3, as DNA: TGTGCCAGCAGCGCCCAGGGACAGGGGTTCCGGGGGGAGCTGTTTTTT. Translation gives CASSAQGQGFRGELFF.

This clone was recorded once. The chain couples TRBV19 to TRBJ1-3, with D tentatively TRBD1 (5 bases). Germline values: CDR1 LNHDA, CDR2 SQIVND (reference sequence). The CDR3 contains 16 residues. Trimming stripped 1 base from V and 2 bases from J, with 12 bases between. This CDR3 is CASSIAASGTGNTIYF. CDR3 coding DNA: TGTGCCAGTAGTATAGCCGCCTCAGGGACTGGAAACACCATATATTTT.

The chain recombines TRBV20-1 with TRBJ1-1; unclear D gene. Trimming took 2 bases from V and 11 from J, leaving 9 bases between them. This CDR3 contains 10 residues. CDR1 is DFQATT and CDR2 is SNEGSKA in the germline V gene (reference sequence). CDR3 nucleotide sequence: TGCAGTGCTAGAAAGGGTTGGGCTTTCTTT. It is translated as CSARKGWAFF.

J is TRBJ1-5 and V is TRBV7-6; possibly TRBD1 for D (6 bases). The CDR3 covers 17 residues. Germline V gene sequence: CDR1 SGHVS, CDR2 FNYEAQ. The V end was cut by 5 bases, the J end by 0 bases, with 17 bases between. Here the CDR3 DNA reads TGTGCCAGCAGCCCCAATCCCGGACAGTCTAGCAATCAGCCCCAGCATTTT. This translates into CASSPNPGQSSNQPQHF.

The V and J genes are TRBV4-3 and TRBJ2-1, with 13 bases aligning to TRBD2. The CDR3 spans 21 residues. V gave up 0 bases and J gave up 0 bases; unmatched junction bases: 11. Germline V lookup: CDR1 LGHNA, CDR2 YSLEER. The chain's CDR3 is CASSQDRLGLAGLSSYNEQFF. As DNA, the CDR3 is TGCGCCAGCAGCCAAGATCGGCTGGGACTAGCGGGGCTGAGCTCCTACAATGAGCAGTTCTTC.

V gene TRBV5-1 combines with J gene TRBJ2-3; TRBD2 matches at 12 bases. The CDR3 totals 16 residues. The V and J ends lost 4 bases and 4 bases, in that order; junction bases with no gene match: 7. CDR1 and CDR2 from the germline V gene are SGHRS and YFSETQ. This CDR3 is CASSVMTSGGADTQYF. The DNA of the CDR3 is TGCGCCAGCAGCGTGATGACTAGCGGGGGAGCAGATACGCAGTATTTT.

A few counts support this clone. The chain has TRBV28 and TRBJ1-5; D unclear. CDR1 MDHEN and CDR2 SYDVKM come from the germline V gene. CDR3 size: 10 residues. Trimming took off 8 bases at V and 9 bases at J, with 8 bases between the two ends. CDR3 DNA sequence: TGTGCCAGCCACGTTCGGCCCCAGCATTTT. Translating it yields CASHVRPQHF.

This CDR3 is CASRRRRDRLYNEQFF. CDR3 nucleotides: TGTGCCAGCAGACGACGCCGGGACAGGCTTTACAATGAGCAGTTCTTC. The rearrangement links TRBV28 to TRBJ2-1; 8 nucleotides align to TRBD1. The germline V gene encodes CDR1 MDHEN and CDR2 SYDVKM. V lost 6 bases to trimming and J lost 4 bases; unmatched junction nucleotides: 11. CDR3 length: 16 amino acids.

J is TRBJ2-3 and V is TRBV4-1; the D gene is possibly TRBD2 (6 bases). The V and J ends lost 4 bases and 2 bases respectively, with 19 bases between them. The CDR3 covers 17 residues. Germline lookup yields CDR1 MGHRA and CDR2 YSYEKL. The chain's CDR3 is CASSLKGLTGNTDTQYF. The CDR3 DNA reads as TGCGCCAGCAGCCTAAAGGGACTGACGGGTAACACAGATACGCAGTATTTT.

The chain couples TRBV4-1 to TRBJ1-3, with TRBD1 matching over 7 bases. After removal of 3 bases from V and 4 bases from J, the junction contained 3 bases not matched to a gene. Germline lookup yields CDR1 MGHRA and CDR2 YSYEKL. The CDR3 totals 14 residues. CDR3 protein: CASSHPGQGNTIYF. CDR3 coding DNA: TGCGCCAGCAGCCATCCGGGACAGGGAAACACCATATATTTT.

The chain is built from TRBV19 and TRBJ1-5; possibly TRBD1 for D (5 bases). The CDR3 has 16 residues. The V gene's germline CDR1 is LNHDA and CDR2 SQIVND (reference sequence). Trimming took 5 bases from V and 9 from J, leaving 23 bases between them. CDR3 nucleotides: TGTGCCAGTAGTGCACTCCCGGGACGGGCTGAGACGCCCCAGCATTTT. This codes for CASSALPGRAETPQHF.

The chain recombines TRBV7-8 with TRBJ1-5; D is perhaps TRBD1 (5 bases). V was pared by 1 base and J by 2 bases, with 12 bases between. Germline V CDR1 and CDR2: SGHVS, FQNEAQ. There are 16 residues in the CDR3. The CDR3 here is CASSLGRGLGNQPQHF. The CDR3 nucleotides are TGTGCCAGCAGCTTAGGGAGGGGTTTGGGCAATCAGCCCCAGCATTTT. The full variable domain, rest sourced from reference TRBV7-8 and TRBJ1-5, is GAGVSQSPRYKVAKRGQDVALRCDPISGHVSLFWYQQALGQGPEFLTYFQNEAQLDKSGLPSDRFFAERPEGSVSTLKIQRTQQEDSAVYLCASSLGRGLGNQPQHFGDGTRLSIL.

This clone was seen only a few times. CDR3 nucleotide sequence: TGTGCCAGCAGCTTGAGCCAGGGTCTAGCTTTCTTT. Translation gives CASSLSQGLAFF. The rearrangement uses TRBV5-5 and TRBJ1-1; D possibly corresponds to TRBD1 (5 bases). Trimming left V 1 base short and J 10 bases short, with 11 bases between. The CDR3 totals 12 residues. Germline CDR1 reads SGHKS; CDR2 reads YYEKEE (reference sequence).

The rearrangement links TRBV4-2 to TRBJ1-4; 8 bases align to TRBD1. The CDR3 consists of 12 residues. V dropped 5 bases and J dropped 12; count of bases not matched to a gene: 5. Germline CDR1 LGHNA, CDR2 YNFKEQ. This CDR3 reads CASSSQGVELFF. CDR3 coding DNA: TGTGCCAGCAGCTCACAGGGGGTCGAACTGTTTTTT.

This clone was seen just once. The genes are TRBV24-1 and TRBJ2-2; the match to TRBD1 covers 7 bases. With V trimmed by 3 bases and J by 5 bases, 5 bases remained unmatched. The germline CDR1 and CDR2 sequences are KGHDR and SFDVKD. This CDR3 spans 15 amino acids. In DNA form, the CDR3 reads TGTGCCACCAGTGATCACAGGGGCTGGACCGGGGAGCTGTTTTTT. Translation: CATSDHRGWTGELFF.

The chain couples TRBV7-2 to TRBJ2-7, with D possibly being TRBD1 (5 bases). The CDR3 loop spans 15 amino acids. V was shortened by 2 bases and J by 2 bases, with 13 bases between the two germline ends. CDR1 is SGHTA and CDR2 is FQGNSA in the germline V gene. The DNA of the CDR3 is TGTGCCAGCAGCTTAAGTTGGACATCCCCCTACGAGCAGTACTTC. Translating it yields CASSLSWTSPYEQYF.

This clone appeared a few times. V and J are TRBV21-1 and TRBJ1-6. TRBV21-1 is recorded as a pseudogene. CDR3 length equals 19 residues. Here the CDR3 reads CASSRDARSTFSYNSPLHF. Written as DNA, the CDR3 is TGTGCCAGCAGCAGGGACGCCAGGTCGACTTTCTCCTATAATTCACCCCTCCACTTT.

V and J are TRBV7-7 and TRBJ1-3; TRBD1 matches 7 bases. The trim removed 5 bases at V and 0 bases at J, leaving 7 bases unmatched. The CDR3 is made up of 16 amino acids. Germline V gene sequence: CDR1 SSHAT, CDR2 FNYEAQ (reference sequence). The CDR3 bases are TGTGCCAGCAGCGAGGGGACAGCGAACTCTGGAAACACCATATATTTT. Amino acid sequence: CASSEGTANSGNTIYF. The full variable domain, with the rest looked up from reference TRBV7-7 and TRBJ1-3, is GAGVSQSPRYKVTKRGQDVTLRCDPISSHATLYWYQQALGQGPEFLTYFNYEAQPDKSGLPSDRFSAERPEGSISTLTIQRTEQRDSAMYRCASSEGTANSGNTIYFGEGSWLTVV.

The rearrangement links TRBV9 to TRBJ1-6; D unclear. This CDR3 spans 16 amino acids. V lost 1 base, J lost 7 bases, and 15 bases lay in between. CDR1 is SGDLS, CDR2 YYNGEE, per germline. CDR3 in DNA: TGTGCCAGCAGCGTACGTCCAGCAGAAAAAAATTCACCCCTCCACTTT. It yields the protein CASSVRPAEKNSPLHF.

V is TRBV27 and J is TRBJ2-7; D is unresolved. Germline CDR1 is MNHEY and CDR2 is SMNVEV (reference sequence). The CDR3 is 14 residues long. The germline V and J ends were trimmed by 0 bases and 0 bases, with 6 bases remaining between them. The CDR3 DNA sequence: TGTGCCAGCAGTTTATCGCCTAGCTCCTACGAGCAGTACTTC. Translating it yields CASSLSPSSYEQYF.